The clone carrying this T cell receptor (beta chain) turned up a few times. Its antigen is still unknown. V lost 6 bases, J lost 7 bases, and 8 bases stayed unmatched. The CDR3 extends over 14 amino acids. This record comes from a study of blood T cells in healthy people across ages. The overall study: Through template switching, about one barcoded beta molecule was captured per two T cells, as measured in model experiments. Study-wide results and limits: A strong correlation between TCR beta diversity and naive T cell percentage was seen.

Then a second PCR, running about 6 to 12 cycles, was carried out with a sample-barcoded 5' primer and a J-beta primer mix. MiXCR, run by TCRdb on the 5' RACE reads, gives a single entry per CDR3 protein. The table records 1.5 million to 1.8 million distinct CDR3 sequences, about 42% of them present only once. The specimen was blood. This receptor was identified in a woman aged 18-30 years in good health. The chain joins TRBV12-3 or TRBV12-4 to TRBJ2-1; 8 nucleotides align to TRBD2. The DNA for the CDR3 is TGTGCCAGCAGCCCGGGACTAGGTAATAATGAGCAGTTCTTC. It is translated as CASSPGLGNNEQFF.